This T cell receptor beta chain was profiled in a study of T cell repertoires in cytomegalovirus infection. Study-level information: Evidence of both CMV infection and a matching HLA type came from public TCR beta signatures.

The J segment lost 6 bases and the V segment lost 1 base, leaving 10 bases of the junction unmatched. CDR1 and CDR2 from the germline V gene are SGHTA and FQGNSA. The CDR3 runs to 16 residues. This clonotype was observed at least ten times. Its specificity is not known. TCRdb used MiXCR to reprocess the reads, holding one entry per CDR3 protein. Among 110,000 to 150,000 distinct CDR3 sequences listed, roughly 6% were seen once. Findings and limits, study-wide: There were HLA-C-restricted CMV-specific TCR beta clonotypes dominating the ex vivo response. Summed frequency of shared TCR beta families picked out CMV carriers who also had the relevant HLA.

The specimen sequenced was PBMCs. This sequence was found in a human donor in good health (CMV status not recorded). Some clones in this sample may be carry-over from other donors' samples. The chain recombines TRBV7-2 with TRBJ1-2, with 8 bases aligning to TRBD1. The CDR3 is CASSLGFRTGKNGYTF. For the CDR3, the DNA is TGTGCCAGCAGCTTAGGATTTAGGACAGGGAAGAATGGCTACACCTTC.